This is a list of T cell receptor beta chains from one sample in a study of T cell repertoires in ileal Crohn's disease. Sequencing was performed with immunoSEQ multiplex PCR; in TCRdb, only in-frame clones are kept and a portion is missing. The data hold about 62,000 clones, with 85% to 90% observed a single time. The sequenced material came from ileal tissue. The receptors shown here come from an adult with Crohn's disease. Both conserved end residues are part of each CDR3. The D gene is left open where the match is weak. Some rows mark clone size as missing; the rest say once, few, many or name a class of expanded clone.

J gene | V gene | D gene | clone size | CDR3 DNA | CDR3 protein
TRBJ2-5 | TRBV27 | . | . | TGTGCCAGCAGTCTCCGGGGGCAAGAGACCCAGTACTTC | CASSLRGQETQYF
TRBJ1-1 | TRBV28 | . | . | TGTGCCAGCAGTTTAGGACAAATGAACACTGAAGCTTTCTTT | CASSLGQMNTEAFF
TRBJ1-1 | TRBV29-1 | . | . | TGCAGCGCCCGTGTCCCTTTCCGGAACACTGAAGCTTTCTTT | CSARVPFRNTEAFF
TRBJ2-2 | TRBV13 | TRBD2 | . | TGTGCCAGCAGCTTAGGGGCTGCTAGCGGGAGTGCCGGGGAGCTGTTTTTT | CASSLGAASGSAGELFF
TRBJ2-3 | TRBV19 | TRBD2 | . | TGTGCCAGTAGTATTAGCGGGGTTAGCACAGATACGCAGTATTTT | CASSISGVSTDTQYF
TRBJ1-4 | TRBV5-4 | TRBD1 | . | TGTGCCAGCAGCGAGGGGGCGGGCGAAAAACTGTTTTTT | CASSEGAGEKLFF
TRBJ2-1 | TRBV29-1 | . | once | TGCAGCGTTCAGGGCGGCATTACCTACAATGAGCAGTTCTTC | CSVQGGITYNEQFF
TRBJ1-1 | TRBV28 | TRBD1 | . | TGTGCCACCGGGACAGGGGATCGAGCTTTCTTT | CATGTGDRAFF
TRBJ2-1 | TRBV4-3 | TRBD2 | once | TGCGCCAGCCGTCTAACGGCGGGAGGGGGAAATGAGCAGTTCTTC | CASRLTAGGGNEQFF
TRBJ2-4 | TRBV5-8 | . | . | TGTGCCAGCAGCTTGGAAGGCGACAGTAGAAACATTCAGTACTTC | CASSLEGDSRNIQYF
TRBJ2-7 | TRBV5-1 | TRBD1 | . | TGCGCCAGCAGCATCGGACAGGTTTCCTACGAGCAGTACTTC | CASSIGQVSYEQYF
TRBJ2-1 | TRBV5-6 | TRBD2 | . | TGTGCCAGCAGCATAGCGGGAGGGCCCTACAATGAGCAGTTCTTC | CASSIAGGPYNEQFF
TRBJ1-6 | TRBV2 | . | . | TGTGCCAGCTCTTTATCCAGGTCTCTCTCCTATAATTCACCCCTCCACTTT | CASSLSRSLSYNSPLHF
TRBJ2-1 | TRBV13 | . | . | TGTGCCAGCAGCATCAAAGACAGGTGGAATGAGCAGTTCTTC | CASSIKDRWNEQFF
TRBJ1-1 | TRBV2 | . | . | TGTGCCGTGGGTTCTGAGGGTTTCGGTGAAGCTTTCTTT | CAVGSEGFGEAFF
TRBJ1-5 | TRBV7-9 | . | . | TGTGCCAGCAGCCCAAGCGGACGGGACAATCAGCCCCAGCATTTT | CASSPSGRDNQPQHF
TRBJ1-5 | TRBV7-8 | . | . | TGTGCCAGCAGCTTAGAAGTAGAAGTTTATAGCAATCAGCCCCAGCATTTT | CASSLEVEVYSNQPQHF
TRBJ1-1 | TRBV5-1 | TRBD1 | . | TGCGCCAGCAGCTTGAGCCAGACAGGGGGTGAAGCTTTCTTT | CASSLSQTGGEAFF
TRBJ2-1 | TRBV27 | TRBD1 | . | TGTGCCAGCCAATCCTGGACAGGGGGTCTCAGCTCCTACAATGAGCAGTTCTTC | CASQSWTGGLSSYNEQFF
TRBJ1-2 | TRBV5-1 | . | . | TGCGCCAGCAGCGGGGGCATCTATGGCTACACCTTC | CASSGGIYGYTF
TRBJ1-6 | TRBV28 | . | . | TGTGCCAGCAGTTTTTCCACCTATAATTCACCCCTCCACTTT | CASSFSTYNSPLHF
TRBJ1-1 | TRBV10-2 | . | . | TGCGCCAGCCGGGGTGACGGCGGGACTGAAGCTTTCTTT | CASRGDGGTEAFF
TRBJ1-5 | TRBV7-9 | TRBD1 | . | TGTGCCAGCAGCTTGGGACAGGGGCTTGATCTCCAGCATTTT | CASSLGQGLDLQHF
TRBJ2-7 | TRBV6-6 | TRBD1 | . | TGTGCCAGCAGGGGGACAGCCTACTCCTACGAGCAGTACTTC | CASRGTAYSYEQYF
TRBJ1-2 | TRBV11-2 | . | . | TGTGCCAGCAGCTTGAGGGCCGGGTTAAACTATGGCTACACCTTC | CASSLRAGLNYGYTF
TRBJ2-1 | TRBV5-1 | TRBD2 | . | TGCGCCAGCAGCTTGGACGGGACTAGAAGAGATGAGCAGTTCTTC | CASSLDGTRRDEQFF
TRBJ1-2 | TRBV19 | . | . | TGTGCCAGTAGTATCGGACAGAATGGCTACACCTTC | CASSIGQNGYTF
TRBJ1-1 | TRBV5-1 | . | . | TGCGCCAGCAGTCTAGGGGAAGGTACTGAAGCTTTCTTT | CASSLGEGTEAFF
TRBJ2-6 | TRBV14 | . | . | TGTGCCAGCAGCCCCGAGGAGGTTTTCAGCGGGGCCAACGTCCTGACTTTC | CASSPEEVFSGANVLTF
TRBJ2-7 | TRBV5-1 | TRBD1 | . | TGCGCCAGCAGCTTTATAAGGGACAGAACCTACGAGCAGTACTTC | CASSFIRDRTYEQYF
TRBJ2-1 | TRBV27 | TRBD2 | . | TGTGCCAGCAGTTTACGGCTAGCGGGGGGGAAGCAGTTCTTC | CASSLRLAGGKQFF
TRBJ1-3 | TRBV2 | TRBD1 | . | TGTGCCAGCAGTCAGACAGGGGCGGACACCATATATTTT | CASSQTGADTIYF
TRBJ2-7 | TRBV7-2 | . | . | TGTGCCAGCAGCTTCGAGTACAGGGCATACGAGCAGTACTTC | CASSFEYRAYEQYF
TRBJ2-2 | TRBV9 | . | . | TGTGCCAGCAGCGCCCGGTGGGAGCTGTTTTTT | CASSARWELFF
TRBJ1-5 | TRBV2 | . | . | TGTGCCAGTAAAAGTGGGGGCCCTTATAGCAATCAGCCCCAGCATTTT | CASKSGGPYSNQPQHF
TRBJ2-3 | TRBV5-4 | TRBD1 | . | TGTGCCAGCAGCCCAAGGACAGGGCACACAGATACGCAGTATTTT | CASSPRTGHTDTQYF
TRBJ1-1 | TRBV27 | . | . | TGTGCCAGCAGTAGCCGGGGTCAAGCTTTCTTT | CASSSRGQAFF
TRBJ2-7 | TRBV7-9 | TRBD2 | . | TGTGCCAGCAGCTTGGTACCGGGAGGGCAGAAGTACTTC | CASSLVPGGQKYF
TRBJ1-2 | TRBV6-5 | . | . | TGTGCCAGCAGTGCGATAGGACAGAACTATGGCTACACCTTC | CASSAIGQNYGYTF
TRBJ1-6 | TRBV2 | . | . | TGTGCCAGCATGATGGCGGAAGACTATAATTCACCCCTCCACTTT | CASMMAEDYNSPLHF
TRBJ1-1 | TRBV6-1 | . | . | TGTGCCAGCAAGGCAGGGCTTGTTGAAGCTTTCTTT | CASKAGLVEAFF
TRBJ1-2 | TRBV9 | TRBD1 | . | TGTGCCAGCAGCCCGAGGACAGGGGGCGCTAATGGCTACACCTTC | CASSPRTGGANGYTF
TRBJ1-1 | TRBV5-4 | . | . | TGTGCCAGCAGCCCCCCGACAGGATCGAACACTGAAGCTTTCTTT | CASSPPTGSNTEAFF
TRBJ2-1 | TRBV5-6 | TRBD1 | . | TGTGCCAGCAGCCGGGACAGGGGCGGTTCCTACAATGAGCAGTTCTTC | CASSRDRGGSYNEQFF
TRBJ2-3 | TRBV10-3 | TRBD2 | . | TGTGCCACCCGATTCTCCGCGGGAGGGTACACAGATACGCAGTATTTT | CATRFSAGGYTDTQYF
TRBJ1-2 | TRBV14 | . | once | TGTGCCAGCAGCCCTAACTTAAGGGGTGCTGGCTACACCTTC | CASSPNLRGAGYTF
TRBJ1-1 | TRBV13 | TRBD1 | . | TGTGCCAGCAGCTTGGGACAGGGGAGAGCTGAAGCTTTCTTT | CASSLGQGRAEAFF
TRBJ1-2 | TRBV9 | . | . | TGTGCCAGCAGCTCGCCACCCCGGGGCTACACCTTC | CASSSPPRGYTF
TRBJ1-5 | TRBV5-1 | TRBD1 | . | TGCGCCAGCAGCTTGGCTGGACAGGGCGGTCAGCCCCAGCATTTT | CASSLAGQGGQPQHF
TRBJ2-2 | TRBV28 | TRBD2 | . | TGTGCCAGCACCCTAGCGGGGAGTCTTACCGGGGAGCTGTTTTTT | CASTLAGSLTGELFF
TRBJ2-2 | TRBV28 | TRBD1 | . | TGTGCCAGCAGTTTGGGGACAGGGTTTACCGGGGAGCTGTTTTTT | CASSLGTGFTGELFF